The 2 T cell receptor beta chains below come from one sample, sequenced in a study of CXCR3-negative and CXCR3-positive naive CD8 T cells (dated by TCRdb to between 2018 and 2021). General conclusions and limits of the study: TRB CDR3s from CXCR3-positive naive cells showed higher hydrophobicity (lower Kidera factor 4), lower energy, and higher strength and volume indices than CXCR3-negative naive cells.

Sequencing was carried out with a NextSeq 550. The Human TCR Profiling Kit (MiLaboratory) was used to make UMI-labeled 5' RACE TRB cDNA libraries. With the reads reprocessed by TCRdb, a single entry stands for each CDR3 protein sequence and no DNA is reported. The sample table on file contains over 70,000 distinct CDR3 sequences. The top ten clonotypes cover about 0.8% of the sample. These receptors' antigens are unknown. Sequencing used naive CXCR3+ CD8+ T cells from blood. Reading the label with the study, this specimen's cell subset or site is: CD45RO-CCR7+CD27+CD95- naive CD8+ T cells expressing CXCR3 (TNR3+). Receptors were obtained from a human donor in good health. Some clones in this sample may be carry-over from other donors' samples.

CDR3: CASSDPGPVSYEQYF. This chain links TRBV2 with TRBJ2-7. The germline CDR1 and CDR2 sequences are SNHLY and FYNNEI. This CDR3 is built from 15 residues.

This chain joins TRBV20-1 and TRBJ1-1; the TRBD1 assignment by TCRdb is unverifiable without DNA. Germline V lookup: CDR1 DFQATT, CDR2 SNEGSKA (reference sequence). The CDR3 runs 13 residues. CDR3 residues: CSAPAGGQAEAFF.